The present T cell receptor (beta chain) was sequenced within a study of cytotoxic CD8 clonotypes in ibrutinib-treated CLL. Study-level findings and limits: Researchers report that baseline clonality outpaced age-matched healthy donors and tracked circulating CD8+ T-cell counts. Clonality increased at ibrutinib response, then returned toward baseline at progression.

The germline V gene has CDR1 LNHNV and CDR2 YYDKDF (reference sequence). The CDR3 totals 16 residues. With 4 bases clipped from V and 6 bases from J, the junction kept 9 bases outside the gene matches. A remark on this clone: The antigen is undetermined.

Depth targeted 1 in 200,000 to 1 in 1 million T cells, averaging 10x coverage per clonotype. Using immunoSEQ multiplex PCR, the repertoire was profiled, and TCRdb retains in-frame clones only, with some absent. The sample shows hundreds of thousands of clones, roughly 74% of them seen only once. Frozen PBMC stocks contributed roughly 2 micrograms of genomic DNA to the TCR beta libraries. The sequencing used PBMCs, collected after 24 months of ibrutinib treatment. The receptor was isolated from a human donor with chronic lymphocytic leukemia. The gene calls are TRBV15 and TRBJ2-1; 10 bases align to TRBD2. The CDR3 protein is CATSNASGRFINEQFF. The DNA of the CDR3 is TGTGCCACCAGCAACGCTAGCGGGAGATTTATCAATGAGCAGTTCTTC.